These 26 T cell receptor beta chains originate from one sample sequenced in a study of blood T cell repertoires in COVID-19. Using immunoSEQ multiplex PCR, the repertoire was profiled, and TCRdb retains in-frame clones only, with some absent. The data contain around 620,000 clones, around 90% of them singletons. The sequenced sample consisted of peripheral blood. These TCRs come from a young woman with acute or convalescent COVID-19.

This clone appeared a single time. The V call is TRBV7-8, the J call TRBJ2-5; possibly TRBD2 for D (6 bases). Trimming stripped 5 bases from V and 7 bases from J, with 20 bases between. Germline V gene data show CDR1 as SGHVS and CDR2 as FQNEAQ. CDR3 length: 15 amino acids. This CDR3 is CASSPIRLVYGTQYF. CDR3 bases: TGTGCCAGCAGCCCTATTAGACTAGTGTACGGGACCCAGTACTTC.

The CDR3 is CASSSAGTGGSPLHF. In nucleotides, the CDR3 is TGTGCCAGCAGTTCCGCCGGGACAGGGGGTTCACCCCTCCACTTT. This sequence joins TRBV28 and TRBJ1-6, with 11 bases matching TRBD1. The CDR3 contains 15 residues. Germline values: CDR1 MDHEN, CDR2 SYDVKM. J gave up 9 bases and V 4 bases, and 5 bases lay outside the gene matches.

V gene TRBV30 combines with J gene TRBJ1-1; possibly TRBD1 for D (6 bases). CDR3 length: 14 amino acids. CDR1 and CDR2 (germline): GTSNPN, SVGIG (reference sequence). V was cut by 0 bases and J by 3 bases, with 11 bases left in between. The CDR3 reads CAWSVQGFDTEAFF. DNA of the CDR3: TGTGCCTGGAGTGTACAGGGCTTCGACACTGAAGCTTTCTTT.

The chain is built from TRBV6-1 and TRBJ2-3, with D uncertain. Germline CDR1 and CDR2: MNHNS and SASEGT. The V gene lost 2 bases and the J gene lost 4 bases, with 4 bases spanning the gap. The CDR3 loop spans 12 amino acids. Here the CDR3 DNA reads TGTGCCAGCAGTGAAACTTCAGATACGCAGTATTTT. Amino acids: CASSETSDTQYF.

This chain's CDR3 is CASSYSWWGDNSPLHF. The CDR3 coding sequence is TGCGCCAGCAGTTACTCTTGGTGGGGAGATAATTCACCCCTCCACTTT. The V and J genes are TRBV4-1 and TRBJ1-6; no definite D call. Trimming took 6 bases from V and 5 from J, leaving 17 bases between them. This CDR3 is built from 16 residues. Germline CDR1 and CDR2: MGHRA and YSYEKL.

V is TRBV11-1 and J is TRBJ2-7; TRBD2 matches 7 bases. This CDR3 contains 15 residues. The germline V gene encodes CDR1 SGHAT and CDR2 FQDESV (reference sequence). J gave up 1 base and V 4 bases, and 7 bases lay outside the gene matches. CDR3 DNA sequence: TGTGCCAGCAGCTCCGGGGGGTTTTCATCCTACGAGCAGTACTTC. Translated: CASSSGGFSSYEQYF.

This chain links TRBV9 with TRBJ2-7; 12 bases are shared with TRBD1. J lost 6 bases, V lost 2 bases, and 9 bases had no gene match. CDR1 SGDLS and CDR2 YYNGEE come from the germline V gene. The CDR3 has 16 residues. The CDR3 reads CASSVIPGQGAVEQYF. Written as DNA, the CDR3 is TGTGCCAGCAGCGTGATACCGGGACAGGGGGCGGTCGAGCAGTACTTC.

Only a few counts were recorded for this clone. The V and J genes are TRBV10-3 and TRBJ1-1; D not certain. The CDR3 spans 14 residues. Germline assignment: CDR1 ENHRY and CDR2 SYGVKD. V was clipped by 6 bases and J by 5 bases, with 16 bases between them. CDR3 sequence: CAIRPAAGGTEAFF. The CDR3, as DNA: TGTGCCATCAGACCGGCGGCCGGAGGTACTGAAGCTTTCTTT.

This clone appeared a few times. The chain joins TRBV18 to TRBJ1-3; weak D call: TRBD1 (6 bases). Germline CDR1 KGHSH, CDR2 LQKENI. V lost 2 bases and J lost 2, with 7 bases in between. This CDR3 has 14 amino acids. In DNA form, the CDR3 reads TGTGCCAGCTCACCAGGGACAACTGGAAACACCATATATTTT. Encoded protein: CASSPGTTGNTIYF.

The chain employs TRBV10-3 and TRBJ1-1; D is undetermined. Germline CDR1 reads ENHRY; CDR2 reads SYGVKD. Trimming pared 7 bases from V and 0 bases from J, leaving 15 bases between. There are 15 residues in the CDR3. Written as DNA, the CDR3 is TGTGCCATCACTGCCGGTGCGAGGTTGAACACTGAAGCTTTCTTT. This translates into CAITAGARLNTEAFF.

The chain combines TRBV5-1 with TRBJ2-7; 8 bases line up with TRBD2. The CDR3 is made up of 15 amino acids. Per germline, CDR1 SGHRS and CDR2 YFSETQ. The trim removed 0 bases at V and 7 bases at J, leaving 9 bases unmatched. Here the CDR3 reads CASSLDGGGPGEQYF. The CDR3 bases are TGCGCCAGCAGCTTGGACGGGGGGGGGCCTGGGGAGCAGTACTTC.

V usage is TRBV4-1 and J usage is TRBJ1-2, with 8 bases fitting TRBD1. CDR3 length: 15 amino acids. From germline, CDR1 is MGHRA and CDR2 YSYEKL. The ends lost 2 bases at V and 6 bases at J; junction bases unmatched: 8. The CDR3 spells CASSQWTGKLDGYTF. As DNA, the CDR3 is TGCGCCAGCAGCCAATGGACAGGGAAGTTGGATGGCTACACCTTC.

The rearrangement joins TRBV4-1 to TRBJ2-7, with 7 bases lining up with TRBD1. J was trimmed by 1 base and V by 7 bases; bases with no gene match: 7. The length of the CDR3 is 14 residues. From germline, CDR1 is MGHRA and CDR2 YSYEKL. CDR3 bases: TGCGCCAGCAAGGTCGGGACAGCTTCCTACGAGCAGTACTTC. This gives the protein CASKVGTASYEQYF.

This sequence joins TRBV2 and TRBJ1-5; TRBD1 might be the D (6 bases). Trimming took 4 bases from V and 2 from J, leaving 9 bases between them. This CDR3 is 14 amino acids long. Germline V gives CDR1 SNHLY, CDR2 FYNNEI. Here the CDR3 reads CASSVGTRNQPQHF. CDR3 in DNA: TGTGCCAGCAGTGTCGGGACACGCAATCAGCCCCAGCATTTT.

This clone has only a few counts. The genes are TRBV6-2 or TRBV6-3 and TRBJ1-2; no firm D call. This CDR3 has 16 residues. V shed 0 bases and J shed 3 bases, with 14 bases lying between them. The germline gives CDR1 MNHEY, CDR2 SVGEGT. CDR3 region: CASSYSRGAVDYGYTF. In DNA, the CDR3 is TGTGCCAGCAGTTACTCGAGAGGCGCCGTTGACTATGGCTACACCTTC.

The V gene is TRBV15, the J gene TRBJ2-7; 10 bases map to TRBD1. This CDR3 has 17 amino acids. Germline V gives CDR1 LNHNV, CDR2 YYDKDF (reference sequence). Losses at the gene ends were 2 bases for V and 2 bases for J; bases not matched to a gene: 9. In DNA, the CDR3 is TGTGCCACCAGCAGAACCACCGGGACAGGGGAACCCTACGAGCAGTACTTC. It codes for CATSRTTGTGEPYEQYF.

This chain joins TRBV5-1 and TRBJ1-4; a weak D match, TRBD1 (6 bases). V was cut by 0 bases and J by 4 bases, with 10 bases left in between. The CDR3 totals 15 residues. Germline V lookup: CDR1 SGHRS, CDR2 YFSETQ. For the CDR3, the DNA is TGCGCCAGCAGCTTGGGTGGGACAAGTAATGAAAAACTGTTTTTT. It codes for CASSLGGTSNEKLFF.

The rearrangement joins TRBV30 to TRBJ2-1; D uncertain. Germline CDR1 is GTSNPN and CDR2 is SVGIG (reference sequence). Between the trimmed V and J ends, which lost 2 bases and 5 bases, there was a span of 10 bases. There are 13 residues in the CDR3. In DNA, the CDR3 is TGTGCCTGGAGTCCGAGGCCAAACAATGAGCAGTTCTTC. This encodes CAWSPRPNNEQFF.

The CDR3 here is CASSPRETQYF. In DNA form, the CDR3 reads TGTGCCAGCAGTCCCAGAGAGACCCAGTACTTC. The gene calls are TRBV28 and TRBJ2-5; D is unresolved. Germline CDR1 MDHEN, CDR2 SYDVKM. Trimming took off 5 bases at V and 4 bases at J, with 5 bases between the two ends. CDR3 length equals 11 residues.

V usage is TRBV28 and J usage is TRBJ1-2; D possibly corresponds to TRBD1 (6 bases). V lost 6 bases to trimming and J lost 1 base, with 21 bases between them. There are 17 residues in the CDR3. The germline V gene encodes CDR1 MDHEN and CDR2 SYDVKM. For the CDR3, the DNA is TGTGCCAGCAGCTCACTACTGGGGGCAGCCAATAACTATGGCTACACCTTC. Amino acids: CASSSLLGAANNYGYTF.

The count of this clone is one. The J gene is TRBJ1-5, the V gene TRBV27; D possibly corresponds to TRBD1 (6 bases). Per germline, CDR1 MNHEY and CDR2 SMNVEV (reference sequence). CDR3 length: 13 amino acids. V was shortened by 7 bases and J by 7 bases, with 14 bases between the two germline ends. The CDR3 reads CASTRGAWQPQHF. DNA of the CDR3: TGTGCCAGCACTCGGGGGGCCTGGCAGCCCCAGCATTTT.

The chain's CDR3 is CASLRGRLAFF. DNA of the CDR3: TGTGCCAGCCTCAGGGGGCGCCTCGCTTTCTTT. The J gene is TRBJ1-1, the V gene TRBV6-5; 8 nucleotides match TRBD1. V was clipped by 8 bases and J by 11 bases; unmatched bases: 7. Germline V gene lookup returns CDR1 MNHEY and CDR2 SVGAGI. This CDR3 spans 11 amino acids.

The J gene is TRBJ2-1, the V gene TRBV7-3; 14 nucleotides agree with TRBD2. V lost 6 bases to trimming and J lost 6 bases; unmatched junction nucleotides: 4. CDR3 length: 15 amino acids. CDR1 is SGHTA and CDR2 is FQGTGA in the germline V gene. For the CDR3, the DNA is TGTGCCAGCAGTAGGACTAGCGGGGGGTCCAATGAGCAGTTCTTC. This encodes CASSRTSGGSNEQFF.

The chain uses TRBV4-1 and TRBJ2-7, with 9 positions matching TRBD1. The CDR3 loop spans 16 amino acids. V lost 2 bases to trimming and J lost 1 base; unmatched junction nucleotides: 6. CDR1 and CDR2 from the germline V gene are MGHRA and YSYEKL. The CDR3 DNA reads as TGCGCCAGCAGCCAACCCGACAGGGGGTATTCCTACGAGCAGTACTTC. This encodes CASSQPDRGYSYEQYF.

This clone occurred many times. The V and J genes are TRBV6-1 and TRBJ1-2; 12 positions match TRBD1. The CDR3 runs 15 residues. Germline trimming cut 0 bases from V and 9 bases from J; bases unmatched to any gene: 5. CDR1 and CDR2 from the germline V gene are MNHNS and SASEGT. CDR3 loop: CASSEALGTGGSYTF. CDR3 in DNA: TGTGCCAGCAGTGAAGCGCTGGGGACAGGGGGCAGCTACACCTTC.

Note on this clone: The same CDR3 arises from other DNA sequences in this sample as well. This sequence joins TRBV5-1 and TRBJ1-1, with D possibly TRBD1 on 6 matching bases. Looked up from germline, CDR1 is SGHRS and CDR2 is YFSETQ. V lost 2 bases, J lost 1 base, and 9 bases lay in between. This CDR3 is built from 14 residues. CDR3 region: CASSLLGQNTEAFF. The CDR3 bases are TGCGCCAGCAGCTTATTGGGACAGAACACTGAAGCTTTCTTT.